The T cell receptor beta chain described here comes from a study of cytomegalovirus exposure and HLA in healthy donors. Study details: A later analysis reported the same platform for the 90 to 150 validation repertoires and the approximately 700 first-cohort repertoires. Study findings and constraints: In vitro, three CMV-associated chains proved specific for CMV antigens. The study recorded 150 to 200 TCR beta chains that were cytomegalovirus-associated.

The table lists this clone with a count of one. Its antigen is not identified. Germline-derived CDR1 and CDR2 are SGHNT and YYREEE (reference sequence). The CDR3 sequence is 16 residues long. The ends lost 5 bases at V and 4 bases at J; junction bases unmatched: 5. Using immunoSEQ multiplex PCR, the repertoire was profiled, and TCRdb retains in-frame clones only, with some absent. The sample contains 200,000 to 250,000 clones, about nine tenths of which appear only once. This chain links TRBV5-4 with TRBJ2-3; TRBD2 matches 15 bases. The sequence came from a woman between 18 and 30 years old in good health and CMV-seropositive. The material sequenced was PBMCs. CDR3 loop: CASRGGLAGGSDTQYF. The CDR3 DNA follows: TGTGCCAGCAGGGGGGGACTAGCGGGAGGTTCAGATACGCAGTATTTT.